This entry describes one T cell receptor beta chain. This sample was included in a study of T cell responses to AZD1222 COVID-19 vaccine. With 7 bases removed from V and 2 bases from J, the gap between germline ends came to 13 bases. CDR1 is LGHNT, CDR2 FRNRAP, per germline. CDR3 size: 14 residues. The method was immunoSEQ multiplex PCR; TCRdb's version includes in-frame clones alone and lacks a portion of them. The profile shows some 190,000 clones, around 94% of them singletons. The J gene is TRBJ2-3, the V gene TRBV12-5; no firm D call. This material consisted of peripheral blood, taken 28 days after the second dose of the MenACWY control vaccine. This TCR was recovered from an adult who received the MenACWY meningococcal vaccine as a control. The CDR3 DNA reads TGTGCTAGTGCCTACTCCCAGGCCACAGATACGCAGTATTTT. Translation gives CASAYSQATDTQYF.